Each of the 6 T cell receptor beta chains below was sequenced from the same sample in a study of cytomegalovirus exposure and HLA in healthy donors. Using immunoSEQ multiplex PCR, the repertoire was profiled, and TCRdb retains in-frame clones only, with some absent. The table records some 150,000 clones, roughly 87% of them present only once. The sequenced sample consisted of PBMCs. Receptors originate from a man aged 18 to 30 in good health and CMV-seropositive.

The CDR3 protein is CSARGLELEAFF. The CDR3 region has the DNA TGCAGCGCCCGGGGGTTGGAGTTAGAAGCTTTCTTT. The J gene is TRBJ1-1, the V gene TRBV29-1; the D gene is possibly TRBD1 (5 bases). This CDR3 region has 12 residues. V was clipped by 7 bases and J by 8 bases, with 17 bases between them. Germline V gene data show CDR1 as SQVTM and CDR2 as ANQGSEA.

V and J are TRBV6-6 and TRBJ2-5; 8 nucleotides match TRBD1. This CDR3 comprises 16 residues. V was pared by 0 bases and J by 5 bases, with 8 bases of the junction left unmatched. CDR1 MNHNY and CDR2 SVGAGI come from the germline V gene (reference sequence). CDR3 residues: CASSYSRNRGKETQYF. In nucleotides, the CDR3 is TGTGCCAGCAGTTACTCCCGGAACAGGGGGAAGGAGACCCAGTACTTC.

The chain employs TRBV7-3 and TRBJ2-7, with TRBD1 matching 10 bases. The CDR3 covers 15 residues. The junction had 6 bases not matched to a gene; V was cut back by 5 bases and J by 2 bases. Looked up from germline, CDR1 is SGHTA and CDR2 is FQGTGA. CDR3 residues: CASSPGTGVPYEQYF. Written as DNA, the CDR3 is TGTGCCAGCAGCCCGGGGACAGGGGTCCCCTACGAGCAGTACTTC.

The chain carries TRBV27 and TRBJ2-3, with D maybe TRBD2 (5 bases). CDR1 and CDR2 (germline): MNHEY, SMNVEV (reference sequence). This CDR3 is built from 15 residues. V lost 4 bases and J 3 bases, leaving 14 bases between the germline ends. This CDR3 reads CASSSIGDGTDTQYF. The CDR3 DNA reads TGTGCCAGCAGTTCCATCGGGGATGGGACAGATACGCAGTATTTT.

V and J are TRBV6-6 and TRBJ1-5; TRBD1 matches at 8 bases. This CDR3 comprises 14 residues. Germline assignment: CDR1 MNHNY and CDR2 SVGAGI (reference sequence). V trimming: 6 bases; J trimming: 4 bases; junction bases outside the gene matches: 5. The CDR3 DNA sequence: TGTGCCAGCAGCACGACAGGGGTGAATCAGCCCCAGCATTTT. This encodes CASSTTGVNQPQHF.

The rearrangement links TRBV7-2 to TRBJ2-7; 7 nucleotides align to TRBD2. Per the germline V gene, CDR1 is SGHTA and CDR2 is FQGNSA. The CDR3 is made up of 14 amino acids. Unmatched junction bases numbered 4, after V lost 4 bases and J lost 1 base. CDR3 nucleotide sequence: TGTGCCAGCAGCTCGGGCGGGAGTTCCTACGAGCAGTACTTC. Residues: CASSSGGSSYEQYF.